A single sample is the source of the 16 T cell receptor beta chains below, sequenced in a study of T cells in Graves' hyperthyroidism and ophthalmopathy. Amplification yielded TCR beta CDR3 regions, with RNA transcripts as the source. HTBI primers were the set used in a first-round RT-PCR of the TCR CDR3. TCRdb ran MiXCR on the multiplex PCR reads and lists one entry per CDR3 protein. The repertoire includes some 600,000 distinct CDR3 sequences, over 11% of them detected once, and about 5.8% sits in the top ten. The sample was blood. The receptor source for this set is a woman aged 25-40 years with Graves' hyperthyroidism that later progressed to Graves' ophthalmopathy.

This clonotype was recorded many times. The J gene is TRBJ2-3, the V gene TRBV7-9; 11 bases map to TRBD2. Trimming took 5 bases from V and 7 from J; bases not matched to a gene: 11. Germline V lookup: CDR1 SEHNR, CDR2 FQNEAQ (reference sequence). The CDR3 consists of 16 residues. The CDR3 loop reads CASSNPLAGDDHTQYF. The CDR3 DNA reads TGTGCCAGCAGCAATCCACTAGCGGGAGATGATCATACGCAGTATTTT.

In its sample, this clonotype was seen a few times. The rearrangement uses TRBV5-1 and TRBJ2-1; D is perhaps TRBD2 (5 bases). V lost 3 bases, J lost 5 bases, and 12 bases lay in between. Germline lookup yields CDR1 SGHRS and CDR2 YFSETQ. CDR3 length: 14 residues. CDR3 coding DNA: TGCGCCAGCAGCTGGCGGGCCCCGAACAATGAGCAGTTCTTC. Its translation: CASSWRAPNNEQFF.

The V and J genes are TRBV3-1 and TRBJ1-6, with TRBD1 as a possible D gene (5 bases). The CDR3 spans 15 residues. CDR1 and CDR2 (germline): LGHDT, YNNKEL (reference sequence). V was shortened by 1 base and J by 8 bases, with 12 bases between the two germline ends. The DNA of the CDR3 is TGTGCCAGCAGCCAAGGTCTCGGCAGGGATTCACCCCTCCACTTT. This codes for CASSQGLGRDSPLHF.

The genes are TRBV9 and TRBJ2-1, with 9 bases fitting TRBD2. Germline V gene lookup returns CDR1 SGDLS and CDR2 YYNGEE. V lost 0 bases and J lost 2; bases outside the gene matches: 3. The CDR3 is 16 amino acids. CDR3 sequence: CASSVGASGTYNEQFF. The CDR3 DNA is TGTGCCAGCAGCGTAGGTGCTAGCGGGACCTACAATGAGCAGTTCTTC. Based on the CDR3 plus reference TRBV9 and TRBJ2-1, the full variable domain is DSGVTQTPKHLITATGQRVTLRCSPRSGDLSVYWYQQSLDQGLQFLIQYYNGEERAKGNILERFSAQQFPDLHSELNLSSLELGDSALYFCASSVGASGTYNEQFFGPGTRLTVL.

At least ten counts were recorded for this clonotype. Germline is not matched at one junction end, which may reflect a read error. V usage is TRBV20-1 and J usage is TRBJ1-4; D call uncertain. CDR3 length: 13 residues. Germline values: CDR1 DFQATT, CDR2 SNEGSKA (reference sequence). The chain's CDR3 is CSARDNLGEKLFF. The CDR3 DNA reads TGCAGTGCGAGAGATAATCTCGGAGAAAAACTGTTTTTT.

At least ten counts were recorded for this clonotype. The J gene is TRBJ1-2, the V gene TRBV28; 8 nucleotides match TRBD1. Germline-derived CDR1 and CDR2 are MDHEN and SYDVKM. With V trimmed by 6 bases and J by 6 bases, 9 bases remained unmatched. The CDR3 spans 14 residues. The CDR3: CASSPGTGPNGYTF. As DNA, the CDR3 is TGTGCCAGCAGCCCTGGGACAGGTCCAAATGGCTACACCTTC.

The V gene is TRBV7-8, the J gene TRBJ1-4; TRBD1 is a possible D gene (5 bases). V shed 0 bases and J shed 7 bases, with 12 bases lying between them. Germline V gene data show CDR1 as SGHVS and CDR2 as FQNEAQ. This CDR3 has 15 amino acids. CDR3 amino acids: CASSLARGVGEKLFF. DNA of the CDR3: TGTGCCAGCAGCTTAGCGCGGGGCGTGGGTGAAAAACTGTTTTTT.

The gene calls are TRBV9 and TRBJ1-6, with D possibly being TRBD1 (5 bases). The V gene's germline CDR1 is SGDLS and CDR2 YYNGEE. Trimming shortened V by 3 bases and J by 9 bases, and 19 bases separated the two germline ends. The CDR3 sequence is 16 residues long. This CDR3 is CASSAGLPGWGSPLHF. The CDR3 DNA sequence: TGTGCCAGCAGCGCGGGACTCCCGGGATGGGGTTCACCCCTCCACTTT.

This clonotype was recorded a few times. J is TRBJ2-1 and V is TRBV9, with D unclear. The germline V gene encodes CDR1 SGDLS and CDR2 YYNGEE. This CDR3 region has 14 residues. V lost 2 bases and J lost 2, with 8 bases in between. The CDR3 nucleotides read TGTGCCAGCAGCGTTAGCAGGACCTACAATGAGCAGTTCTTC. It codes for CASSVSRTYNEQFF.

This clonotype was counted many times. The rearrangement joins TRBV27 to TRBJ2-7; TRBD2 is a possible D gene (6 bases). Germline V gives CDR1 MNHEY, CDR2 SMNVEV (reference sequence). The V end lost 6 bases, the J end lost 4 bases, and 16 bases lay between the germline ends. The CDR3 extends over 14 amino acids. CDR3 coding DNA: TGTGCCAGCAGCGGGACCGGGGGTACGTACGAGCAGTACTTC. It translates to CASSGTGGTYEQYF.

This clonotype was picked up many times. The chain couples TRBV5-6 to TRBJ2-7, with a possible D match to TRBD2 (5 bases). CDR1 is SGHDT and CDR2 is YYEEEE in the germline V gene. The CDR3 extends over 15 amino acids. Trimming took 2 bases from V and 0 from J, leaving 12 bases between them. The CDR3 region is CASSLLRVSSYEQYF. CDR3 nucleotides: TGTGCCAGCAGCTTACTGAGGGTTAGCTCCTACGAGCAGTACTTC.

This clonotype has ten or more counts. The rearrangement links TRBV30 to TRBJ2-2, with 8 bases fitting TRBD1. The CDR3 runs to 14 residues. With 4 bases clipped from V and 1 base from J, the junction kept 2 bases outside the gene matches. The V gene's germline CDR1 is GTSNPN and CDR2 SVGIG (reference sequence). The CDR3 region is CAWKGQGNTGELFF. The DNA of the CDR3 is TGTGCCTGGAAAGGACAGGGGAACACCGGGGAGCTGTTTTTT.

This clonotype was detected ten times or more. The chain joins TRBV27 to TRBJ2-7; D assignment may be TRBD1 or TRBD2 (5 bases each). The CDR3 loop spans 16 amino acids. The V and J ends lost 4 bases and 5 bases respectively, with 21 bases between them. Germline V gene sequence: CDR1 MNHEY, CDR2 SMNVEV (reference sequence). The CDR3 DNA follows: TGTGCCAGCAGTTCTTTGGGACCGCGGTACTTCAACGAGCAGTACTTC. Amino acids: CASSSLGPRYFNEQYF.

In this sample, this clonotype turned up many times. The V and J genes are TRBV30 and TRBJ2-7, with D hard to call. The CDR3 length is 15 residues. Trimming removed 4 bases from V and 0 bases from J, with 16 bases in between. Germline CDR1 and CDR2: GTSNPN and SVGIG (reference sequence). This CDR3 reads CAWKRQRSSSYEQYF. The CDR3 nucleotides are TGTGCCTGGAAACGCCAGCGATCAAGCTCCTACGAGCAGTACTTC.

This clonotype has ten or more counts. The chain has TRBV5-1 and TRBJ1-1, with TRBD1 matching over 8 bases. After removal of 7 bases from V and 1 base from J, the junction contained 3 bases not matched to a gene. The CDR3 loop spans 13 amino acids. The germline V gene has CDR1 SGHRS and CDR2 YFSETQ. The CDR3 region is CASFQGANTEAFF. The CDR3 DNA sequence: TGCGCCAGCTTTCAGGGGGCGAACACTGAAGCTTTCTTT.

This clonotype was seen at least ten times. The rearrangement joins TRBV6-1 to TRBJ1-1, with D tentatively TRBD1 (6 bases). The CDR3 has 15 residues. The ends were cut back, 10 bases at V and 0 bases at J, with 18 bases in the middle. Germline V CDR1 and CDR2: MNHNS, SASEGT. CDR3 loop: CATRITQGMNTEAFF. CDR3 coding DNA: TGTGCCACCCGCATTACCCAGGGGATGAACACTGAAGCTTTCTTT.